This passage covers 31 T cell receptor beta chains from one sample sequenced in a study of shared clonotypes between healthy human individuals. Generated by immunoSEQ multiplex PCR, the TCRdb table keeps only in-frame clones and is missing some. This table holds about 750,000 clones, approximately 92% found once. CD8 cells classed as naive were CD45RO-negative and positively selected for CCR7, excluding terminally differentiated effector memory CD45RA+ cells. Sequencing input: naive CD8+ T cells sorted from blood. Every receptor here comes from a man aged 30 to 39 in good health.

This chain links TRBV2 with TRBJ2-7; 7 bases match TRBD2. The CDR3 has 15 amino acids. Trimming at V came to 6 bases and at J to 4 bases, leaving 12 bases not matched to a gene. CDR1 and CDR2 (germline): SNHLY, FYNNEI. In nucleotides, the CDR3 is TGTGCCAGCAGGCCGCTGATAGCGGGTGTATACGAGCAGTACTTC. Residues: CASRPLIAGVYEQYF.

The chain couples TRBV4-1 to TRBJ2-3; TRBD2 aligns across 12 bases. Per the germline V gene, CDR1 is MGHRA and CDR2 is YSYEKL. After removal of 4 bases from V and 9 bases from J, the junction contained 17 bases not matched to a gene. The CDR3 sequence is 18 residues long. CDR3 sequence reads: CASSPLRGSSGRVRTQYF. CDR3 nucleotide sequence: TGCGCCAGCAGCCCTCTAAGGGGGTCTAGCGGGAGGGTCCGCACGCAGTATTTT.

The chain uses TRBV5-1 and TRBJ2-7; 11 positions match TRBD2. Trimming removed 4 bases from V and 1 base from J; junction bases left unmatched: 22. CDR3 size: 21 residues. CDR1 SGHRS and CDR2 YFSETQ come from the germline V gene. The CDR3 loop reads CASSLSHWTAISGRGSYEQYF. The CDR3 DNA is TGCGCCAGCAGCCTAAGCCACTGGACAGCTATTAGCGGGAGGGGGTCCTACGAGCAGTACTTC.

DNA for the CDR3: TGCAGCGTTGAAGATCAGGGGGCTGAGCAGTACTTC. Protein product: CSVEDQGAEQYF. This chain connects TRBV29-1 to TRBJ2-7; 8 bases match TRBD1. Germline V gene data show CDR1 as SQVTM and CDR2 as ANQGSEA. After removal of 0 bases from V and 7 bases from J, the junction contained 2 bases not matched to a gene. The CDR3 is 12 residues long.

The chain uses TRBV2 and TRBJ2-2; possibly TRBD2 for D (7 bases). CDR3 size: 18 residues. CDR1 and CDR2 from the germline V gene are SNHLY and FYNNEI. Trimming left V 8 bases short and J 5 bases short, with 27 bases between. CDR3 protein: CASGGGRSYREGTGELFF. The CDR3, as DNA: TGTGCCAGCGGGGGGGGCAGGTCCTACAGGGAGGGGACCGGGGAGCTGTTTTTT.

This clone was recorded only once. The chain links TRBV4-1 to TRBJ2-1, with 9 bases matching TRBD2. Germline-derived CDR1 and CDR2 are MGHRA and YSYEKL. The CDR3 contains 19 residues. J was trimmed by 5 bases and V by 4 bases; bases with no gene match: 18. CDR3 protein: CASSLQARPVAGGDNEQFF. The CDR3, as DNA: TGCGCCAGCAGCCTACAAGCTCGCCCGGTCGCGGGAGGGGACAATGAGCAGTTCTTC.

The chain carries TRBV9 and TRBJ2-6; the D call may be TRBD1 or TRBD2 (6 bases each). There are 20 residues in the CDR3. CDR1 SGDLS and CDR2 YYNGEE come from the germline V gene. V was shortened by 3 bases and J by 4 bases, with 26 bases between the two germline ends. The CDR3 loop is CASSARSFGGADPGANVLTF. The CDR3 DNA sequence: TGTGCCAGCAGCGCCAGATCCTTCGGGGGCGCGGATCCCGGGGCCAACGTCCTGACTTTC.

This clone showed up many times. This sequence joins TRBV13 and TRBJ2-5, with TRBD1 matching over 8 bases. This CDR3 spans 16 amino acids. The trim removed 5 bases at V and 3 bases at J, leaving 11 bases unmatched. CDR1 is PRHDT, CDR2 FYEKMQ, per germline (reference sequence). The CDR3 reads CASSGPPGGLKETQYF. In nucleotides, the CDR3 is TGTGCCAGCAGCGGCCCCCCAGGGGGCTTAAAAGAGACCCAGTACTTC.

CDR3 loop: CASRPPEFGELFF. CDR3 bases: TGTGCCAGCAGACCCCCCGAGTTCGGGGAGCTGTTTTTT. The chain has TRBV7-6 and TRBJ2-2; no clear D. Germline V gives CDR1 SGHVS, CDR2 FNYEAQ. V was cut by 6 bases and J by 7 bases, with 12 bases left in between. The CDR3 contains 13 residues.

The chain uses TRBV10-3 and TRBJ2-2; D is ambiguous. The CDR3 sequence is 15 residues long. V lost 0 bases to trimming and J lost 3 bases, with 8 bases between them. In germline, CDR1 is ENHRY, CDR2 SYGVKD. This chain's CDR3 is CAISESPHYTGELFF. CDR3 sequence (DNA): TGTGCCATCAGTGAGTCCCCACATTACACCGGGGAGCTGTTTTTT.

This clone was detected a few times. At the DNA level, this CDR3 is encoded by other sequences in the same sample as well. The V gene is TRBV27, the J gene TRBJ2-1; D gene ambiguous. The CDR3 consists of 14 residues. V shed 0 bases and J shed 4 bases, with 7 bases lying between them. Germline lookup yields CDR1 MNHEY and CDR2 SMNVEV (reference sequence). The CDR3 DNA is TGTGCCAGCAGTTTATCAGGGCGGTACAATGAGCAGTTCTTC. This encodes CASSLSGRYNEQFF.

V usage is TRBV9 and J usage is TRBJ2-7; maybe TRBD2 (6 bases). V was trimmed by 3 bases and J by 0 bases, leaving 10 bases between them. CDR3 length: 14 amino acids. In germline, CDR1 is SGDLS, CDR2 YYNGEE. CDR3 nucleotides: TGTGCCAGCAGCGCCCTGGGGGGCTCCTACGAGCAGTACTTC. This translates into CASSALGGSYEQYF.

V usage is TRBV19 and J usage is TRBJ1-1, with a possible D match to TRBD1 (6 bases). Trimming took 4 bases from V and 7 from J, leaving 13 bases between them. Germline-derived CDR1 and CDR2 are LNHDA and SQIVND (reference sequence). This CDR3 is 13 amino acids long. This chain's CDR3 is CASSTPGQIEAFF. The CDR3 DNA reads TGTGCCAGTAGTACCCCCGGACAGATTGAAGCTTTCTTT.

The V call is TRBV30, the J call TRBJ2-7, with TRBD1 matching 8 bases. Germline lookup yields CDR1 GTSNPN and CDR2 SVGIG (reference sequence). With V trimmed by 5 bases and J by 4 bases, 7 bases remained unmatched. The CDR3 totals 13 residues. The CDR3 is CAWSDRVFYEQYF. The CDR3 nucleotides read TGTGCCTGGTCGGACAGGGTTTTTTACGAGCAGTACTTC.

The V gene is TRBV7-6, the J gene TRBJ2-3, with 11 bases matching TRBD2. J was trimmed by 1 base and V by 5 bases; bases with no gene match: 2. CDR1 and CDR2 (germline): SGHVS, FNYEAQ. The CDR3 runs 15 residues. The CDR3 loop reads CASSPLAGGTDTQYF. The CDR3 DNA sequence: TGTGCCAGCAGCCCACTAGCGGGGGGCACAGATACGCAGTATTTT.

The rearrangement joins TRBV7-9 to TRBJ2-1, with 9 bases lining up with TRBD1. Trimming removed 9 bases from V and 8 bases from J; junction bases left unmatched: 8. Looked up from germline, CDR1 is SEHNR and CDR2 is FQNEAQ (reference sequence). There are 13 residues in the CDR3. The CDR3 nucleotides are TGTGCCAGTTCTGACAGGGGGGAATATGAGCAGTTCTTC. This encodes CASSDRGEYEQFF.

The J gene is TRBJ2-1, the V gene TRBV30, with TRBD2 matching 8 bases. This CDR3 is 15 amino acids long. Trimming cost V 4 bases and J 6 bases; bases outside gene matches: 11. Per germline, CDR1 GTSNPN and CDR2 SVGIG (reference sequence). In DNA form, the CDR3 reads TGTGCCTGGAACACGCTAGCGGGTAGTGGCAATGAGCAGTTCTTC. This encodes CAWNTLAGSGNEQFF.

V and J are TRBV27 and TRBJ2-6; TRBD1 aligns across 7 bases. Germline CDR1 is MNHEY and CDR2 is SMNVEV (reference sequence). Trimming took 9 bases from V and 1 from J; bases not matched to a gene: 9. CDR3 length equals 16 residues. CDR3 sequence: CASHTGDVSGANVLTF. Here the CDR3 DNA reads TGTGCCAGTCATACAGGGGATGTTTCTGGGGCCAACGTCCTGACTTTC.

The chain combines TRBV4-1 with TRBJ2-7; 10 nucleotides align to TRBD1. CDR1 is MGHRA and CDR2 is YSYEKL in the germline V gene. V was clipped by 0 bases and J by 6 bases; unmatched bases: 5. CDR3 size: 15 residues. The CDR3 DNA is TGCGCCAGCAGCCAAGATATGACAGGGGGCTTCGAGCAGTACTTC. This codes for CASSQDMTGGFEQYF.

The chain is built from TRBV10-3 and TRBJ2-1; 7 bases map to TRBD2. The CDR3 spans 14 residues. The germline CDR1 and CDR2 sequences are ENHRY and SYGVKD. V dropped 6 bases and J dropped 0; count of bases not matched to a gene: 2. The CDR3 coding sequence is TGTGCCATCAGACCTAGCGGCTCCTACAATGAGCAGTTCTTC. Protein: CAIRPSGSYNEQFF.

The chain joins TRBV11-3 to TRBJ2-1; no clear D. The germline V gene has CDR1 SGHNT and CDR2 YENEEA. V was cut by 4 bases and J by 0 bases, with 16 bases left in between. The CDR3 covers 17 residues. The CDR3 protein is CASSSMGGESSYNEQFF. CDR3 coding DNA: TGTGCCAGCAGCTCTATGGGCGGAGAGAGCTCCTACAATGAGCAGTTCTTC.

Worth noting for this clone: Because it lacks the conserved phenylalanine or tryptophan at the end, this CDR3 is likely a read error. The limits of the CDR3 on the DNA are not certain, so only TCRdb's listed CDR3 is given. The chain combines TRBV5-4 with TRBJ1-2. Looked up from germline, CDR1 is SGHNT and CDR2 is YYREEE (reference sequence). The CDR3 adds up to 12 amino acids, both ends counted. CDR3 amino acids: CASSLSSGPATV.

The rearrangement uses TRBV14 and TRBJ1-1; D unclear. Germline CDR1 and CDR2: SGHDN and FVKESK. Trimming removed 5 bases from V and 3 bases from J, with 22 bases in between. This CDR3 is 17 amino acids long. The CDR3 protein is CASSVRRGRRLDTEAFF. The DNA for the CDR3 is TGTGCCAGCAGCGTCAGGCGGGGTCGTCGTCTTGACACTGAAGCTTTCTTT.

The chain carries TRBV4-1 and TRBJ2-1; D is perhaps TRBD2 (5 bases). This CDR3 region has 14 residues. V was clipped by 1 base and J by 7 bases, with 11 bases between them. Per the germline V gene, CDR1 is MGHRA and CDR2 is YSYEKL. CDR3 nucleotide sequence: TGCGCCAGCAGCCAAGGTCTAGCTCCGAATGAGCAGTTCTTC. Protein: CASSQGLAPNEQFF.

V usage is TRBV7-6 and J usage is TRBJ2-7; tentatively, D is TRBD1 (6 bases). Looked up from germline, CDR1 is SGHVS and CDR2 is FNYEAQ. The CDR3 contains 15 residues. V was cut by 4 bases and J by 2 bases, with 15 bases left in between. The CDR3: CASSSPGTFTYEQYF. In DNA form, the CDR3 reads TGTGCCAGCAGCTCGCCCGGGACATTTACCTACGAGCAGTACTTC.

The chain has TRBV7-9 and TRBJ2-5; possibly TRBD1 for D (7 bases). There are 14 residues in the CDR3. Per germline, CDR1 SEHNR and CDR2 FQNEAQ (reference sequence). Trimming took 3 bases from V and 5 from J, leaving 13 bases between them. CDR3 bases: TGTGCCAGCAGCTTGGAGGGGGCGCGGGAGACCCAGTACTTC. Its translation is CASSLEGARETQYF.

The chain combines TRBV27 with TRBJ1-2, with 8 bases matching TRBD1. With V trimmed by 5 bases and J by 7 bases, 12 bases remained unmatched. The V gene's germline CDR1 is MNHEY and CDR2 SMNVEV (reference sequence). This CDR3 is built from 15 residues. CDR3 region: CASSVRPGGVVGYTF. The CDR3 nucleotides read TGTGCCAGCAGTGTAAGACCAGGGGGCGTTGTTGGCTACACCTTC.

The chain couples TRBV10-1 to TRBJ2-4, with D unresolved. Deletions cut 4 bases from V and 8 bases from J, with 12 bases between. From germline, CDR1 is WNHNN and CDR2 SYGVQD (reference sequence). This CDR3 contains 13 residues. CDR3 coding DNA: TGCGCCAGCAGTGTAAGTCCGACGGACATTCAGTACTTC. This encodes CASSVSPTDIQYF.

The V gene is TRBV15, the J gene TRBJ2-3; the D gene is possibly TRBD1 (5 bases). Trimming left V 4 bases short and J 0 bases short, with 14 bases between. CDR3 length: 16 amino acids. CDR1 LNHNV and CDR2 YYDKDF come from the germline V gene (reference sequence). The CDR3 DNA reads as TGTGCCACCAGCACTCACAGGTCCTTAAGCACAGATACGCAGTATTTT. The encoded protein is CATSTHRSLSTDTQYF.

The chain is built from TRBV30 and TRBJ2-1; a weak D match, TRBD2 (5 bases). Germline CDR1 GTSNPN, CDR2 SVGIG (reference sequence). The CDR3 loop spans 14 amino acids. With 2 bases removed from V and 5 bases from J, the gap between germline ends came to 13 bases. The CDR3 sequence is CAWSMATGNNEQFF. The CDR3 bases are TGTGCCTGGAGTATGGCCACCGGGAACAATGAGCAGTTCTTC.

This clone has a handful of counts. The chain links TRBV10-3 to TRBJ1-1; 7 bases align to TRBD1. The germline gives CDR1 ENHRY, CDR2 SYGVKD. The length of the CDR3 is 14 residues. V shed 5 bases and J 4 bases; nucleotides not matched to a gene: 7. The CDR3 loop reads CAISRGTDSTEAFF. CDR3 nucleotide sequence: TGTGCCATCAGTAGGGGGACAGATAGCACTGAAGCTTTCTTT.